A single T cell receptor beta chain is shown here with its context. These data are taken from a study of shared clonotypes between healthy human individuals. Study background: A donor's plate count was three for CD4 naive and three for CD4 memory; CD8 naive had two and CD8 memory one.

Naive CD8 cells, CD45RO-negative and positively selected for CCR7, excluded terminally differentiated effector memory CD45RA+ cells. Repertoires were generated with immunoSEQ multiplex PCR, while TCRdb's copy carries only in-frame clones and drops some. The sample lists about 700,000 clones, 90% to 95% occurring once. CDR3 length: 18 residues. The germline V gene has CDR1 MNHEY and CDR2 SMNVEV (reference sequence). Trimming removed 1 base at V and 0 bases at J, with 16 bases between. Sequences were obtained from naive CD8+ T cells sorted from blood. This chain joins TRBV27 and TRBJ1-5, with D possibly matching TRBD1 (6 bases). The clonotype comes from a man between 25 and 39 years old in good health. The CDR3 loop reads CASSLYRGAGYSNQPQHF. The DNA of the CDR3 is TGTGCCAGCAGTTTATATCGGGGGGCAGGTTATAGCAATCAGCCCCAGCATTTT.